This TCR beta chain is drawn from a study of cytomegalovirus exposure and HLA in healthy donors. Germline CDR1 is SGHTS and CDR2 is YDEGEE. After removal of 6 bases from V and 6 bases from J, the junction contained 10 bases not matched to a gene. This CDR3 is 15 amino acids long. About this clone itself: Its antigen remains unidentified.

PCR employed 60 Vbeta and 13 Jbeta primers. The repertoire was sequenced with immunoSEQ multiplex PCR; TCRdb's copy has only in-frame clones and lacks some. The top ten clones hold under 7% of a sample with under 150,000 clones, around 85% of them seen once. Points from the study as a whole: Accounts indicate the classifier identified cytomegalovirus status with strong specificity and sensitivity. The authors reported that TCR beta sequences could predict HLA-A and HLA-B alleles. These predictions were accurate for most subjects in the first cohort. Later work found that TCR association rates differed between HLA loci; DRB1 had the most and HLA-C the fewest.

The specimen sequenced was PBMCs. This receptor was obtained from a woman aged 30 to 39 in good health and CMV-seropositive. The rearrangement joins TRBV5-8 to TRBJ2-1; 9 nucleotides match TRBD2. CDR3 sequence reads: CASTISGRPPNEQFF. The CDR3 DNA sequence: TGTGCCAGCACCATTAGCGGGAGACCCCCCAATGAGCAGTTCTTC.